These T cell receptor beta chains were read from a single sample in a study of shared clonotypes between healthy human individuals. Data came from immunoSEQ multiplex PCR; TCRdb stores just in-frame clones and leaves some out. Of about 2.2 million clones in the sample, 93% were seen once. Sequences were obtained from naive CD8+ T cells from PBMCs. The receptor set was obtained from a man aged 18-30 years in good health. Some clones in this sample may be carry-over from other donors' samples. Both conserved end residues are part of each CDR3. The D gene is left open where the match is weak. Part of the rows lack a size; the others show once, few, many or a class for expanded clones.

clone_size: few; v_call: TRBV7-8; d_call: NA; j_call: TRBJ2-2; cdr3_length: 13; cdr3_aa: CASSLGPAGELFF; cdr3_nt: TGTGCCAGCAGCTTAGGGCCCGCCGGGGAGCTGTTTTTT
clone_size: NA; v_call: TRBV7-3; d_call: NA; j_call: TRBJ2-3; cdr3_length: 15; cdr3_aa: CASSLRGTSTDTQYF; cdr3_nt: TGTGCCAGCAGCCTTAGGGGGACTAGCACAGATACGCAGTATTTT
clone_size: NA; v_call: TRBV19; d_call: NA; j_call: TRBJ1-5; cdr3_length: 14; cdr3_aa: CASIGDGNNQPQHF; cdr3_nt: TGTGCCAGTATCGGAGATGGGAACAATCAGCCCCAGCATTTT
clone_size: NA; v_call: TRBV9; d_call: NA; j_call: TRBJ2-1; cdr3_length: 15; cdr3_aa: CASSVVGLYSNEQFF; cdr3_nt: TGTGCCAGCAGCGTAGTAGGACTATATTCCAATGAGCAGTTCTTC
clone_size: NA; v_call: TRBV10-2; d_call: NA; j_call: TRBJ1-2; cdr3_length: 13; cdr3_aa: CASSESGGDGYTF; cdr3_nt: TGCGCCAGCAGTGAGTCGGGTGGAGATGGCTACACCTTC
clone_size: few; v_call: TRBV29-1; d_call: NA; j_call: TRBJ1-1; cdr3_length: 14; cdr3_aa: CSVEREGIRGEAFF; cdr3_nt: TGCAGCGTTGAGAGGGAGGGGATCAGAGGCGAAGCTTTCTTT
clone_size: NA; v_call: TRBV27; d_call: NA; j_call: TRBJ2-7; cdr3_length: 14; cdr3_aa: CASSLSRNSYEQYF; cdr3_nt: TGTGCCAGCAGTTTATCTCGGAACTCCTACGAGCAGTACTTC
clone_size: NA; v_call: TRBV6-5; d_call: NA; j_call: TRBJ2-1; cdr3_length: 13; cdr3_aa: CASSYSGQKEQFF; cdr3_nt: TGTGCCAGCAGTTACTCCGGACAGAAAGAGCAGTTCTTC
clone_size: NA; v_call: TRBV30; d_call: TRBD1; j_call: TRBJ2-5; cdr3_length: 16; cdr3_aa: CAWSGPRGPREETQYF; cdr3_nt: TGTGCCTGGAGTGGCCCCAGGGGGCCGAGGGAAGAGACCCAGTACTTC
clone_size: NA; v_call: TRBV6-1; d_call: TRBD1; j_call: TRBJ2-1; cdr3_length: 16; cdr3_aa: CASSDPPGQGQDEQFF; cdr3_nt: TGTGCCAGCAGTGACCCTCCGGGACAGGGTCAGGATGAGCAGTTCTTC
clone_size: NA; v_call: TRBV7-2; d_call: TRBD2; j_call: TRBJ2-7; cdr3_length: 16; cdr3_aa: CASSLRTSGGSYEQYF; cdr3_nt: TGTGCCAGCAGCTTACGGACTAGCGGGGGTTCCTACGAGCAGTACTTC
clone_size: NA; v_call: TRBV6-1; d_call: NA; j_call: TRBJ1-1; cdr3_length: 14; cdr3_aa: CASSGWQTNTEAFF; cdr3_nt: TGTGCCAGCAGTGGCTGGCAGACGAACACTGAAGCTTTCTTT